Listed here are 10 T cell receptor beta chains from one sample, sequenced in a study of blood T cell repertoires in COVID-19. Data came from immunoSEQ multiplex PCR; TCRdb stores just in-frame clones and leaves some out. Among approximately 300,000 clones listed, around 83% were seen once. Sequencing used peripheral blood. These TCRs come from a woman between 45 and 60 years old with acute or convalescent COVID-19.

This clone was recorded once. The V gene is TRBV5-4, the J gene TRBJ2-7; no reliable D call. Per the germline V gene, CDR1 is SGHNT and CDR2 is YYREEE (reference sequence). V was cut by 4 bases and J by 0 bases, with 8 bases left in between. CDR3 size: 13 residues. This CDR3 is CASSLPYSYEQYF. DNA of the CDR3: TGTGCCAGCAGCCTTCCCTACTCCTACGAGCAGTACTTC.

The rearrangement links TRBV5-6 to TRBJ1-2, with 7 positions matching TRBD1. The CDR3 totals 15 residues. Germline loops: CDR1 SGHDT, CDR2 YYEEEE. J gave up 5 bases and V 2 bases, and 9 bases lay outside the gene matches. The CDR3 loop is CASSLDQGGGYGYTF. Written as DNA, the CDR3 is TGTGCCAGCAGCTTAGATCAAGGGGGCGGGTATGGCTACACCTTC.

CDR3 DNA: TGTGCCACCAGTGATTTGTGGGGCGGTGGCTACACCTTC. As protein: CATSDLWGGGYTF. This chain uses TRBV24-1 with TRBJ1-2, with D perhaps matching TRBD1 (5 bases). CDR3 length: 13 amino acids. V was clipped by 0 bases and J by 7 bases, with 8 bases between them. CDR1 is KGHDR and CDR2 is SFDVKD in the germline V gene.

A single count supports this clone. The chain has TRBV27 and TRBJ2-7, with 10 positions matching TRBD1. The germline V gene encodes CDR1 MNHEY and CDR2 SMNVEV (reference sequence). This CDR3 comprises 16 residues. V lost 3 bases to trimming and J lost 3 bases; unmatched junction nucleotides: 8. This CDR3 is CASSFMRDRGDYEQYF. Written as DNA, the CDR3 is TGTGCCAGCAGTTTCATGCGGGACAGGGGAGACTACGAGCAGTACTTC.

In its sample, this clone was seen once. The J gene is TRBJ1-5, the V gene TRBV27; D might be TRBD1 (5 bases). The CDR3 sequence is 13 residues long. V lost 2 bases, J lost 7 bases, and 9 bases lay in between. The germline CDR1 and CDR2 sequences are MNHEY and SMNVEV (reference sequence). CDR3 nucleotide sequence: TGTGCCAGCAGTTTAATGACAGCACAGCCCCAGCATTTT. Translated, it gives CASSLMTAQPQHF.

The chain joins TRBV12-3 or TRBV12-4 to TRBJ1-6; maybe TRBD1 (6 bases). This CDR3 region has 13 residues. Trimming stripped 5 bases from V and 7 bases from J, with 9 bases between. CDR3 region: CASSQDSNSPLHF. CDR3 nucleotide sequence: TGTGCCAGCAGTCAGGACAGCAATTCACCCCTCCACTTT.

The chain joins TRBV9 to TRBJ2-5, with 8 nucleotides matching TRBD2. The CDR3 has 14 amino acids. Looked up from germline, CDR1 is SGDLS and CDR2 is YYNGEE. J gave up 7 bases and V 4 bases, and 9 bases lay outside the gene matches. CDR3: CASSFQAGEGTQYF. In DNA form, the CDR3 reads TGTGCCAGCAGCTTCCAAGCGGGAGAAGGGACCCAGTACTTC.

V and J are TRBV5-1 and TRBJ1-1; tentatively, D is TRBD1 (6 bases). The CDR3 runs to 15 residues. Looked up from germline, CDR1 is SGHRS and CDR2 is YFSETQ. Trimming took 1 base from V and 5 from J, leaving 15 bases between them. CDR3 in amino acids: CASSLIGGRETEAFF. The CDR3, as DNA: TGCGCCAGCAGCTTGATAGGGGGGCGGGAGACTGAAGCTTTCTTT. Complete variable domain (other parts from reference TRBV5-1 and TRBJ1-1): KAGVTQTPRYLIKTRGQQVTLSCSPISGHRSVSWYQQTPGQGLQFLFEYFSETQRNKGNFPGRFSGRQFSNSRSEMNVSTLELGDSALYLCASSLIGGRETEAFFGQGTRLTVV.

The chain links TRBV29-1 to TRBJ2-2; 10 nucleotides match TRBD1. J was trimmed by 3 bases and V by 4 bases; bases with no gene match: 5. The V gene's germline CDR1 is SQVTM and CDR2 ANQGSEA. CDR3 size: 15 residues. The CDR3, as DNA: TGCAGCGTTGTAGGGACAGGGGCCTACACCGGGGAGCTGTTTTTT. Protein sequence: CSVVGTGAYTGELFF.

The chain carries TRBV10-3 and TRBJ1-1, with D unresolved. The CDR3 has 13 amino acids. Germline CDR1 ENHRY, CDR2 SYGVKD. V was cut by 11 bases and J by 0 bases, with 13 bases left in between. Here the CDR3 DNA reads TGTGCCGCCTGCGCGGGGATGAACACTGAAGCTTTCTTT. Translating gives CAACAGMNTEAFF.